Shown below are 12 T cell receptor beta chains from a single sample sequenced in a study of blood T cell repertoires in COVID-19 (dated by TCRdb to 2019 to 2021). The receptor library was made with the immunoSEQ multiplex PCR assay. TCRdb took over this immuneACCESS table, retaining in-frame rearrangements with V and J assigned. Such tables are incomplete; in checked studies, under half of the missing clones stem from an unresolved V gene, and the remainder is unexplained. The sample table lists about 150,000 clones, roughly 89% of them with a count of one. Around 3.2% of the sample goes to the ten largest clones. The sample taken for sequencing was peripheral blood. Receptor source: a man aged 60-69 years with active or convalescent COVID-19.

The rearrangement uses TRBV5-4 and TRBJ2-7; D remains unclear. The CDR3 has 14 amino acids. Germline CDR1 SGHNT, CDR2 YYREEE (reference sequence). Trimming cost V 4 bases and J 2 bases, with 13 bases left between them. DNA for the CDR3: TGTGCCAGCAGCGTTTCGTCCCTCGCCTACGAGCAGTACTTC. Its protein is CASSVSSLAYEQYF.

This rearrangement joins TRBV15 to TRBJ1-2, with unresolved D. CDR1 and CDR2 from the germline V gene are LNHNV and YYDKDF (reference sequence). CDR3 size: 12 residues. The ends were cut back, 6 bases at V and 0 bases at J, with 5 bases in the middle. The CDR3 DNA is TGTGCCACCAGTTCGGCTAACTATGGCTACACCTTC. Encoded protein: CATSSANYGYTF.

This clone came up a few times. The J gene is TRBJ1-6, the V gene TRBV27; 7 nucleotides agree with TRBD1. V lost 6 bases to trimming and J lost 6 bases; unmatched junction nucleotides: 8. The CDR3 loop spans 15 amino acids. Germline CDR1 and CDR2: MNHEY and SMNVEV (reference sequence). CDR3 region: CASSLLGQTNSPLHF. The CDR3, as DNA: TGTGCCAGCAGCCTCCTGGGACAGACTAATTCACCCCTCCACTTT.

V gene TRBV5-8 combines with J gene TRBJ2-3; TRBD1 agrees at 9 bases. Germline trimming cut 3 bases from V and 4 bases from J; bases unmatched to any gene: 6. This CDR3 comprises 15 residues. CDR1 and CDR2 (germline): SGHTS, YDEGEE. CDR3: CASSSQQGAADTQYF. Here the CDR3 DNA reads TGTGCCAGCAGCTCACAACAGGGGGCGGCAGATACGCAGTATTTT.

V usage is TRBV21-1 and J usage is TRBJ1-1; TRBD1 is the table's D call, not checked against the DNA. TRBV21-1 is a known pseudogene. The CDR3 has 16 amino acids. The CDR3 is CASSKAATGLNTEAFF. In DNA form, the CDR3 reads TGTGCCAGCAGCAAAGCAGCGACAGGGTTGAACACTGAAGCTTTCTTT.

This chain links TRBV5-6 with TRBJ2-6; 11 bases map to TRBD1. V was pared by 2 bases and J by 3 bases, with 4 bases of the junction left unmatched. Germline loops: CDR1 SGHDT, CDR2 YYEEEE. The CDR3 totals 17 residues. This CDR3 is CASSFGTGGSGANVLTF. As DNA, the CDR3 is TGTGCCAGCAGCTTTGGGACAGGGGGTAGTGGGGCCAACGTCCTGACTTTC. The entire variable domain, with the rest obtained from reference TRBV5-6 and TRBJ2-6, is as follows: DAGVTQSPTHLIKTRGQQVTLRCSPKSGHDTVSWYQQALGQGPQFIFQYYEEEERQRGNFPDRFSGHQFPNYSSELNVNALLLGDSALYLCASSFGTGGSGANVLTFGAGSRLTVL.

This clone was recorded a few times. The chain is built from TRBV5-1 and TRBJ2-1; 11 bases are a match to TRBD2. V lost 4 bases, J lost 2 bases, and 5 bases stayed unmatched. CDR1 SGHRS and CDR2 YFSETQ come from the germline V gene. This CDR3 spans 16 amino acids. The CDR3: CASSVYSGGAYNEQFF. CDR3 bases: TGCGCCAGCAGCGTTTATAGCGGGGGGGCCTACAATGAGCAGTTCTTC.

V usage is TRBV10-3 and J usage is TRBJ2-6; 7 nucleotides match TRBD2. CDR3 size: 18 residues. Germline V gene sequence: CDR1 ENHRY, CDR2 SYGVKD. V shed 0 bases and J 3 bases; nucleotides not matched to a gene: 8. The CDR3 DNA follows: TGTGCCATCAGTGAGTCGGCAGGGAGGGCCAGTGGGGCCAACGTCCTGACTTTC. This sequence encodes CAISESAGRASGANVLTF.

This chain connects TRBV6-5 to TRBJ1-2; TRBD1 agrees at 12 bases. The length of the CDR3 is 13 residues. V lost 7 bases to trimming and J lost 8 bases; unmatched junction nucleotides: 5. Germline V gene sequence: CDR1 MNHEY, CDR2 SVGAGI. DNA of the CDR3: TGTGCCAGCAACCCCGGGACAGGGGGCGGCTACACCTTC. Encoded protein: CASNPGTGGGYTF.

V and J are TRBV2 and TRBJ2-1; D may be TRBD2 (5 bases). The V and J ends lost 7 bases and 5 bases respectively, with 12 bases between them. Germline CDR1 reads SNHLY; CDR2 reads FYNNEI. The length of the CDR3 is 13 residues. CDR3 DNA sequence: TGTGCCAGCACGGCGGGTGGGAACAATGAGCAGTTCTTC. This encodes CASTAGGNNEQFF.

The count of this clone is one. The chain joins TRBV11-1 to TRBJ1-2; TRBD1 matches 7 bases. The CDR3 totals 16 residues. Germline-derived CDR1 and CDR2 are SGHAT and FQDESV (reference sequence). J gave up 1 base and V 5 bases, and 10 bases lay outside the gene matches. CDR3 coding DNA: TGTGCCAGCAGCCAAGATGGGACAGCGAATAACTATGGCTACACCTTC. This translates into CASSQDGTANNYGYTF.

A remark on this clone: Other DNA sequences in the same sample also yield this CDR3. This rearrangement joins TRBV28 to TRBJ2-2, with D maybe TRBD2 (5 bases). V lost 5 bases to trimming and J lost 6 bases, with 16 bases between them. Germline V gene lookup returns CDR1 MDHEN and CDR2 SYDVKM. The CDR3 has 15 residues. CDR3: CASSGRVRVPGELFF. The CDR3 nucleotides read TGTGCCAGCAGTGGACGAGTGAGGGTGCCCGGGGAGCTGTTTTTT.